This T cell receptor (beta chain) is drawn from a study of regulatory and conventional T cells in RAG deficiency. Conventional CD4+ T cells were sorted from blood as CD25-low CD127-high cells. Clones were sequenced by immunoSEQ multiplex PCR, and TCRdb holds only the in-frame ones, with some missing. Of 25,000 to 35,000 clones listed, about 95% are singletons. V lost 0 bases, J lost 8 bases, and 13 bases lay in between. This CDR3 is 15 amino acids long. CDR1 and CDR2 from the germline V gene are MNHEY and SVGAGI. These records were also assigned to another study, of regulatory T cells. Per that paper: The PCR used 52 TRBV and 13 TRBJ primers.

This chain links TRBV6-5 with TRBJ1-4; TRBD1 might be the D (5 bases). This clonotype was sampled from a human donor in good health. Sequencing input: CD25- CD4+ T cells sorted from blood. The CDR3 DNA is TGTGCCAGCAGTTACTCTGGGGCCAGTGGGGAAAAACTGTTTTTT. Amino acid sequence: CASSYSGASGEKLFF.